Described below is a single T cell receptor beta chain sequence and its context. Its antigen is unidentified. The data originate from a study of OX40 agonist ivuxolimab in advanced cancers. The wider study: Ivuxolimab, which is an agonistic anti-OX40 (CD134) antibody, was administered to the patients. Partial responses were seen in three patients, one with hepatocellular carcinoma and two with cutaneous melanoma. Study outcomes and limitations: CD4+ and CD8+ blood T cells expanded clonally by week 6 at 0.1 to 3.0 mg/kg. Specificity for antigen went undetermined in the expanded peripheral T cells.

This CDR3 region has 15 residues. CDR1 and CDR2 (germline): SGHTA, FQGTGA. Trimming removed 4 bases from V and 2 bases from J; junction bases left unmatched: 4. Only in-frame clones appear in the TCRdb table, and some are missing; sequencing was by immunoSEQ multiplex PCR. The table lists almost 85,000 clones, roughly 89% of them singletons. The receptor's source is an adult with an advanced solid tumor such as melanoma, head and neck, liver or kidney cancer. V usage is TRBV7-3 and J usage is TRBJ2-7; TRBD2 matches at 11 bases. Here the sequenced sample was CD4+ or CD8+ T cells sorted from blood, taken in a trial of the OX40 agonist ivuxolimab. CDR3 DNA: TGTGCCAGCAGCTACACTAGCGGGAGCCCCTACGAGCAGTACTTC. Translating gives CASSYTSGSPYEQYF.